Presented here are 4 T cell receptor beta chains from one specimen sequenced in a study of PD-1 blockade in classical Hodgkin lymphoma. Time point denoted: newly diagnosed, previously untreated cHL patient sample. With magnetic negative selection, CD4+ T cells were purified from PBMCs that had been thawed. TCRdb's table, derived via immunoSEQ multiplex PCR, lists solely in-frame clones and lacks some. In the table there are 15,000 to 19,000 clones, 86% of which are singletons. The sequenced sample was CD4+ T cells from blood. The receptors were sampled from a human donor with classical Hodgkin lymphoma.

The chain has TRBV7-2 and TRBJ2-1, with 10 bases fitting TRBD2. The CDR3 spans 17 residues. The V segment lost 6 bases and the J segment 0 bases; nucleotides outside the gene matches: 8. From germline, CDR1 is SGHTA and CDR2 FQGNSA. CDR3 sequence: CASRSGLAESSYNEQFF. CDR3 in DNA: TGTGCCAGCAGATCCGGACTAGCGGAGAGCTCCTACAATGAGCAGTTCTTC.

The chain joins TRBV7-9 to TRBJ2-7; 10 bases map to TRBD2. Germline lookup yields CDR1 SEHNR and CDR2 FQNEAQ (reference sequence). Losses at the gene ends were 3 bases for V and 5 bases for J; bases not matched to a gene: 7. The length of the CDR3 is 15 residues. The CDR3 DNA reads as TGTGCCAGCAGCTTGTCTAGCGGGAGCTCGCACGAGCAGTACTTC. It specifies CASSLSSGSSHEQYF.

This chain uses TRBV21-1 with TRBJ1-2; the D call in the table, TRBD1, was not verified against the DNA. TRBV21-1 is a known pseudogene. The CDR3 loop spans 12 amino acids. The CDR3: CASTTGGYGYTF. CDR3 nucleotide sequence: TGTGCCAGCACCACAGGGGGCTATGGCTACACCTTC.

The chain links TRBV19 to TRBJ2-1, with D unclear. The V and J ends lost 3 bases and 6 bases respectively, with 9 bases between them. This CDR3 has 13 amino acids. In germline, CDR1 is LNHDA, CDR2 SQIVND (reference sequence). As DNA, the CDR3 is TGTGCCAGTAGTATTGAGACGGGCAATGAGCAGTTCTTC. Protein product: CASSIETGNEQFF.